These 2 T cell receptor beta chains were sequenced from one sample in a study of shared clonotypes between healthy human individuals. Produced via immunoSEQ multiplex PCR; TCRdb's table is partial and in-frame only. The table lists approximately 500,000 clones, 70% to 80% of them singletons. Source material: PBMCs. The receptors here all came from a woman aged 35 to 49 in good health. Some clones in this sample may be carry-over from other donors' samples.

In this sample, this clone turned up once. The V gene is TRBV6-5, the J gene TRBJ1-1; D perhaps matches TRBD1 (5 bases). Germline values: CDR1 MNHEY, CDR2 SVGAGI. CDR3 length equals 14 residues. V gave up 5 bases and J gave up 3 bases, with 13 bases separating them. DNA of the CDR3: TGTGCCAGCAGTATGGCCAGGGCCCACACTGAAGCTTTCTTT. Translating it yields CASSMARAHTEAFF.

This clone occurred a few times. V is TRBV5-4 and J is TRBJ2-5; D is perhaps TRBD1 or TRBD2 (5 bases each). Trimming shortened V by 3 bases and J by 5 bases, and 17 bases separated the two germline ends. The CDR3 is made up of 15 amino acids. From germline, CDR1 is SGHNT and CDR2 YYREEE (reference sequence). CDR3 amino acids: CASSSGTTKSETQYF. Here the CDR3 DNA reads TGTGCCAGCAGCTCCGGGACCACCAAGTCGGAGACCCAGTACTTC. Full variable domain (outside the CDR3, taken from reference TRBV5-4 and TRBJ2-5): ETGVTQSPTHLIKTRGQQVTLRCSSQSGHNTVSWYQQALGQGPQFIFQYYREEENGRGNFPPRFSGLQFPNYSSELNVNALELDDSALYLCASSSGTTKSETQYFGPGTRLLVL.